Presented here are 14 T cell receptor beta chains from one specimen sequenced in a study of T cell repertoires in cytomegalovirus infection. TCRdb independently ran MiXCR on the reads; one entry per CDR3 protein. The sample includes about 740,000 distinct CDR3 sequences, 35% seen only once; the top ten take around 2.6%. The material sequenced was PBMCs. These receptors were obtained from a human donor in good health (CMV status not recorded). Some clones in this sample may be carry-over from other donors' samples.

The chain employs TRBV11-3 and TRBJ2-1; 7 bases fit TRBD1. V shed 3 bases and J 9 bases; nucleotides not matched to a gene: 5. The CDR3 is 13 amino acids. Germline assignment: CDR1 SGHNT and CDR2 YENEEA. CDR3: CASSFSSGGEQFF. CDR3 coding DNA: TGTGCCAGCAGCTTTTCCTCAGGGGGTGAGCAGTTCTTC.

The rearrangement links TRBV10-3 to TRBJ2-1, with a weak D call TRBD2 (6 bases). The germline CDR1 and CDR2 sequences are ENHRY and SYGVKD. The CDR3 covers 16 residues. Trimming removed 5 bases at V and 4 bases at J, with 18 bases between. CDR3: CAISNRLSGAYNEQFF. CDR3 DNA: TGTGCCATCAGTAATCGGCTTAGCGGAGCATACAATGAGCAGTTCTTC.

In regard to this clonotype: This CDR3 fails to terminate in the conserved phenylalanine or tryptophan, so it likely reflects a read error. V and J are TRBV7-9 and TRBJ1-1; D is uncertain. Trimming cost V 5 bases and J 1 base, with 5 bases left between them. CDR3 length: 12 residues. The germline gives CDR1 SEHNR, CDR2 FQNEAQ (reference sequence). The CDR3, as DNA: TGTGCCAGCAGCCTAGAGAACACTGAAGCTTTCCTT. Amino acid sequence: CASSLENTEAFL.

This clonotype was detected only a few times. The chain recombines TRBV6-2 or TRBV6-3 with TRBJ2-7; 8 nucleotides align to TRBD2. The CDR3 consists of 14 residues. The trim removed 4 bases at V and 13 bases at J, leaving 15 bases unmatched. Germline CDR1 MNHEY, CDR2 SVGEGT. The CDR3 spells CASSFSGGGLAEYF. For the CDR3, the DNA is TGTGCCAGCAGTTTTTCCGGCGGGGGGCTAGCGGAATACTTC.

This chain joins TRBV2 and TRBJ2-7; 12 nucleotides agree with TRBD1. CDR1 and CDR2 (germline): SNHLY, FYNNEI. The CDR3 consists of 16 residues. V trimming: 4 bases; J trimming: 7 bases; junction bases outside the gene matches: 11. CDR3 amino acids: CASSVWGQGAQGEQYF. The CDR3 nucleotides are TGTGCCAGCAGTGTCTGGGGACAGGGGGCCCAAGGGGAGCAGTACTTC.

This sequence joins TRBV27 and TRBJ1-2, with a tentative D call TRBD1 (6 bases). V lost 4 bases to trimming and J lost 3 bases, with 9 bases between them. From germline, CDR1 is MNHEY and CDR2 SMNVEV (reference sequence). CDR3 length: 13 residues. The CDR3 spells CASSWGADYGYTF. The CDR3, as DNA: TGTGCCAGCAGTTGGGGGGCAGACTATGGCTACACCTTC.

V usage is TRBV12-3 or TRBV12-4 and J usage is TRBJ1-4; tentative D call: TRBD1 (5 bases). The CDR3 length is 15 residues. Trimming removed 6 bases from V and 5 bases from J, with 16 bases in between. The chain's CDR3 is CASRLVGGSNEKLFF. The CDR3 DNA sequence: TGTGCCAGCAGGCTCGTCGGGGGGTCCAATGAAAAACTGTTTTTT.

The V call is TRBV19, the J call TRBJ2-3, with D possibly matching TRBD2 (6 bases). This CDR3 spans 14 amino acids. V was trimmed by 7 bases and J by 5 bases, leaving 16 bases between them. Germline V gene sequence: CDR1 LNHDA, CDR2 SQIVND (reference sequence). The CDR3 DNA follows: TGTGCCAGTACCCCGCGGGACGGGGAAGATACGCAGTATTTT. Translated: CASTPRDGEDTQYF.

The chain employs TRBV6-1 and TRBJ2-7, with 11 nucleotides matching TRBD2. J was trimmed by 5 bases and V by 6 bases; bases with no gene match: 9. Germline CDR1 and CDR2: MNHNS and SASEGT. The CDR3 is made up of 15 amino acids. The CDR3 loop reads CASSGTSGSHDEQYF. CDR3 sequence (DNA): TGTGCCAGCAGCGGAACTAGCGGGAGTCACGACGAGCAGTACTTC.

About this clonotype: Sequence at one end of the junction differs from germline and may be a read error. The rearrangement links TRBV6-5 to TRBJ2-3; 7 bases agree with TRBD2. This CDR3 comprises 18 residues. From germline, CDR1 is MNHEY and CDR2 SVGAGI. CDR3 coding DNA: TGTGCCAGCAGTTCACGCCCCTTAACTAGCGAACTCACAGATACGCAGTATTGG. This translates into CASSSRPLTSELTDTQYW.

This clonotype was counted many times. The genes are TRBV7-8 and TRBJ1-1; D may be TRBD1 (5 bases). The CDR3 runs to 15 residues. The germline V gene encodes CDR1 SGHVS and CDR2 FQNEAQ. Trimming took off 4 bases at V and 5 bases at J, with 17 bases between the two ends. The CDR3 DNA reads as TGTGCCAGCAGCTCGGGAGAGGGGTACGGGACTGAAGCTTTCTTT. Encoded protein: CASSSGEGYGTEAFF. Full variable domain (rest looked up from reference TRBV7-8 and TRBJ1-1): GAGVSQSPRYKVAKRGQDVALRCDPISGHVSLFWYQQALGQGPEFLTYFQNEAQLDKSGLPSDRFFAERPEGSVSTLKIQRTQQEDSAVYLCASSSGEGYGTEAFFGQGTRLTVV.

J is TRBJ1-3 and V is TRBV11-3, with D tentatively TRBD1 (6 bases). Trimming pared 1 base from V and 8 bases from J, leaving 24 bases between. Germline assignment: CDR1 SGHNT and CDR2 YENEEA. The CDR3 runs to 18 residues. The CDR3 region is CASSLGLGAYGSSDTIYF. The CDR3 DNA reads TGTGCCAGCAGCTTAGGCCTGGGGGCCTACGGATCTTCGGACACCATATATTTT.

The CDR3 coding sequence is TGTGCCAGCAGCCAAATCGGGACGGCCAAAAACATTCAGTACTTC. Translation: CASSQIGTAKNIQYF. The chain uses TRBV27 and TRBJ2-4; D is perhaps TRBD1 or TRBD2 (5 bases each). Germline lookup yields CDR1 MNHEY and CDR2 SMNVEV (reference sequence). This CDR3 spans 15 amino acids. V was shortened by 6 bases and J by 1 base, with 13 bases between the two germline ends.

This clonotype appeared a few times. This sequence joins TRBV7-6 and TRBJ2-7; tentatively, D is TRBD2 (5 bases). Germline assignment: CDR1 SGHVS and CDR2 FNYEAQ. V was trimmed by 5 bases and J by 5 bases, leaving 16 bases between them. The CDR3 loop spans 14 amino acids. This chain's CDR3 is CASSPRGSNNEQYF. CDR3 sequence (DNA): TGTGCCAGCAGCCCCCGTGGGAGTAACAACGAGCAGTACTTC.